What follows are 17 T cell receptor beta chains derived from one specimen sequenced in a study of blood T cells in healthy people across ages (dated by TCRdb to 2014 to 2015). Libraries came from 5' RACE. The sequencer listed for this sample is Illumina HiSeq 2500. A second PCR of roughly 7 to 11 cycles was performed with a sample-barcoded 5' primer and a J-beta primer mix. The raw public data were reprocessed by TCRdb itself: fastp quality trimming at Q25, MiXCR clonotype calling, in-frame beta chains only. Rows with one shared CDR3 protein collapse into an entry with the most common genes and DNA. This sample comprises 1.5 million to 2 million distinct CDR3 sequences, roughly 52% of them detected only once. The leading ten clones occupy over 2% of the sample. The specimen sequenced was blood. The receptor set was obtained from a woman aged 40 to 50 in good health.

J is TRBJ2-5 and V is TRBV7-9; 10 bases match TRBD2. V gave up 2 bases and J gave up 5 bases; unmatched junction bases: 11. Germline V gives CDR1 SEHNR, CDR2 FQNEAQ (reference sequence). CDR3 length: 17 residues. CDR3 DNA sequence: TGTGCCAGCAGCTTATGGACTAGCGGCCCAGGCACCGAGACCCAGTACTTC. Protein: CASSLWTSGPGTETQYF. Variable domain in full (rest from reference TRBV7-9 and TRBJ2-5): DTGVSQNPRHKITKRGQNVTFRCDPISEHNRLYWYRQTLGQGPEFLTYFQNEAQLEKSRLLSDRFSAERPKGSFSTLEIQRTEQGDSAMYLCASSLWTSGPGTETQYFGPGTRLLVL.

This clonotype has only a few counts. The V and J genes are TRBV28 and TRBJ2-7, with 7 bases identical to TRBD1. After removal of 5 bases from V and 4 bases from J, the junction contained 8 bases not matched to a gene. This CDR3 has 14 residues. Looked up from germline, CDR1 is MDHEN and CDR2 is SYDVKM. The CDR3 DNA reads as TGTGCCAGCAGTGAAACAGGGGATGGGTACGAGCAGTACTTC. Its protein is CASSETGDGYEQYF.

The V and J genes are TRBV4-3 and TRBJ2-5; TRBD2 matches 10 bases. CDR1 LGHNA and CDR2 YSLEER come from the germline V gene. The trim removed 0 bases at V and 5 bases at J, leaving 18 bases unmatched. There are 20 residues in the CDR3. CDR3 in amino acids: CASSQEFIISAGGPWETQYF. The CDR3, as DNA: TGCGCCAGCAGCCAAGAGTTCATAATTTCAGCGGGGGGGCCTTGGGAGACCCAGTACTTC.

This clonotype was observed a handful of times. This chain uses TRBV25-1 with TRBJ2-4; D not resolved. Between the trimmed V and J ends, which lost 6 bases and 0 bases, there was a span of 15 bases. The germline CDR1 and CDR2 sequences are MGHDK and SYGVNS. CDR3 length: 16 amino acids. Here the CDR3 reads CASRKVGILAKNIQYF. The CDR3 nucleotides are TGTGCCAGCAGGAAAGTAGGGATACTAGCCAAAAACATTCAGTACTTC. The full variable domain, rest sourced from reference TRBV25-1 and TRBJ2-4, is EADIYQTPRYLVIGTGKKITLECSQTMGHDKMYWYQQDPGMELHLIHYSYGVNSTEKGDLSSESTVSRIRTEHFPLTLESARPSHTSQYLCASRKVGILAKNIQYFGAGTRLSVL.

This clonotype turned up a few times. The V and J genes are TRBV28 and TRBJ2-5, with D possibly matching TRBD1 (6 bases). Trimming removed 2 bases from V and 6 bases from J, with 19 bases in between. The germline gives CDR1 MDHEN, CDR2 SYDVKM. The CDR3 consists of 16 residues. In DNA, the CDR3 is TGTGCCAGCAGTTTACGGGCAGGGGTGGCGGCAAAGACCCAGTACTTC. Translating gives CASSLRAGVAAKTQYF.

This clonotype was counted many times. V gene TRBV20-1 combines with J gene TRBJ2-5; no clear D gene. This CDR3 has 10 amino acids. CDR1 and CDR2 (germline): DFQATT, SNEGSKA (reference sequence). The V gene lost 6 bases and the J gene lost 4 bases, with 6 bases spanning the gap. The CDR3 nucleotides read TGCAGTGCCCTTGGAGAGACCCAGTACTTC. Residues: CSALGETQYF.

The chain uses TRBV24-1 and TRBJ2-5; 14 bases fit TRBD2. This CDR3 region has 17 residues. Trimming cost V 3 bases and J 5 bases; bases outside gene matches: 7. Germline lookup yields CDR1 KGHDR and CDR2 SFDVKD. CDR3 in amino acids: CATSDKTSGGAWETQYF. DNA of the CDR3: TGTGCCACCAGTGATAAGACTAGCGGGGGGGCCTGGGAGACCCAGTACTTC.

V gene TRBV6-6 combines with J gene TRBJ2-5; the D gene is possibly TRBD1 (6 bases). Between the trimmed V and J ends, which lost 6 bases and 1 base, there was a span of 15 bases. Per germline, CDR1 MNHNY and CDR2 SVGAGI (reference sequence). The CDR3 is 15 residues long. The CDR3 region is CASSLQGRGQETQYF. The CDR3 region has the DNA TGTGCCAGCAGCCTACAGGGAAGGGGCCAAGAGACCCAGTACTTC.

CDR3 in amino acids: CASSWDKAEQFF. Here the CDR3 DNA reads TGTGCCAGCAGTTGGGACAAGGCGGAGCAGTTCTTC. The V and J genes are TRBV6-6 and TRBJ2-1; a weak D match, TRBD1 (6 bases). The germline gives CDR1 MNHNY, CDR2 SVGAGI (reference sequence). This CDR3 spans 12 amino acids. Trimming removed 4 bases at V and 10 bases at J, with 11 bases between.

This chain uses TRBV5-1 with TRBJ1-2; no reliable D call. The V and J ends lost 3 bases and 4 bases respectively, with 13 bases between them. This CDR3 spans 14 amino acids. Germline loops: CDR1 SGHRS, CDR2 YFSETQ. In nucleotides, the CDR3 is TGCGCCAGCAGCTCTCGAGGGAAAGGCTATGGCTACACCTTC. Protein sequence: CASSSRGKGYGYTF. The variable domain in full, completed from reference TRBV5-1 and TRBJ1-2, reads KAGVTQTPRYLIKTRGQQVTLSCSPISGHRSVSWYQQTPGQGLQFLFEYFSETQRNKGNFPGRFSGRQFSNSRSEMNVSTLELGDSALYLCASSSRGKGYGYTFGSGTRLTVV.

CDR3 DNA sequence: TGTGCCAGCAGTCGGACTCTCAGGGATGAGCAGTTCTTC. Its translation: CASSRTLRDEQFF. J is TRBJ2-1 and V is TRBV27; D is tentatively TRBD1 or TRBD2 (5 bases each). CDR3 size: 13 residues. The V gene's germline CDR1 is MNHEY and CDR2 SMNVEV (reference sequence). The V end lost 5 bases, the J end lost 8 bases, and 13 bases lay between the germline ends.

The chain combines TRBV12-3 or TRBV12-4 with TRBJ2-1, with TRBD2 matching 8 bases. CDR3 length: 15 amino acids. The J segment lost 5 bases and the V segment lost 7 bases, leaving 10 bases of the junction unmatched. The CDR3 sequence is CASTHTGGPHNEQFF. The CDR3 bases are TGTGCCAGCACCCACACGGGAGGGCCCCACAATGAGCAGTTCTTC.

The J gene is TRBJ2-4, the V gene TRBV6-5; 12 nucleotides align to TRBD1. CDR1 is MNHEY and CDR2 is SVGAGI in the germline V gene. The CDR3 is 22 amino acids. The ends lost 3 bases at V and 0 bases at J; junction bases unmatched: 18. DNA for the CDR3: TGTGCCAGCAGTTATTTCGACCCGGGACAGGGGGCGTTGGGCGTAGCCAAAAACATTCAGTACTTC. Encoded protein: CASSYFDPGQGALGVAKNIQYF.

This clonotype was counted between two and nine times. The CDR3 DNA reads as TGTGCCAGCATCCGTTCAGGGGGCACCTACGAGCAGTACTTC. Protein sequence: CASIRSGGTYEQYF. J is TRBJ2-7 and V is TRBV12-3 or TRBV12-4, with 8 bases lining up with TRBD1. CDR3 size: 14 residues. V dropped 7 bases and J dropped 2; count of bases not matched to a gene: 7.

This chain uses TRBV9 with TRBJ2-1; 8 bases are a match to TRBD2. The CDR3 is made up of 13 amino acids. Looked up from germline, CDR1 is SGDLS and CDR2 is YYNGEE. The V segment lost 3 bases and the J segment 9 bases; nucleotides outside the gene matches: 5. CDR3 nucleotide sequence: TGTGCCAGCAGCGGGGGACTAGGAGGTGAGCAGTTCTTC. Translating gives CASSGGLGGEQFF.

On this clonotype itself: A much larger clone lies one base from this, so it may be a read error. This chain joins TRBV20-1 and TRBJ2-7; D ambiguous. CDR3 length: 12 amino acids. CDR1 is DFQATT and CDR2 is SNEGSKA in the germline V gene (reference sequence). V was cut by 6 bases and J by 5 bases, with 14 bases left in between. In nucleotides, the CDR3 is TGCAGTGCCCTATGGGAACACGACGAGCAGTACTTC. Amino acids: CSALWEHDEQYF.

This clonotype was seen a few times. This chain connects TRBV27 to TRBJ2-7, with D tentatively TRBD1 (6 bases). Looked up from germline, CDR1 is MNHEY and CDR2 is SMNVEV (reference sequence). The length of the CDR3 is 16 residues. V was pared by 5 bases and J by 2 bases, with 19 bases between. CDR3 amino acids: CASSLTQTGTPYEQYF. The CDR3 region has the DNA TGTGCCAGCAGTCTTACACAAACAGGGACCCCCTACGAGCAGTACTTC.